The 4 T cell receptor beta chains given below trace back to one sample, sequenced in a study of metastatic and nonmetastatic thyroid tumors. TCRdb re-analyzed the PCR reads using MiXCR. The sample includes fewer than 6,000 clones, 25% to 35% of them seen just once. No patient received treatment before thyroid surgery. Sequences were obtained from adjacent normal tissue. These receptors came from a female donor with papillary thyroid cancer or a benign thyroid nodule (not recorded which). Some clones in this sample may be carry-over from other donors' samples.

This clone qualifies as large. The chain uses TRBV7-8 and TRBJ2-7, with D unresolved. CDR3 length equals 13 residues. Looked up from germline, CDR1 is SGHVS and CDR2 is FQNEAQ. V was trimmed by 3 bases and J by 2 bases, leaving 8 bases between them. CDR3 DNA: TGTGCCAGCAGCTTCTACGGGCCCTACGAGCAGTACTTC. Protein: CASSFYGPYEQYF.

In this sample, this clone turned up a few times. This chain connects TRBV19 to TRBJ1-6; no clear D. CDR1 and CDR2 (germline): LNHDA, SQIVND (reference sequence). Trimming stripped 3 bases from V and 10 bases from J, with 10 bases between. CDR3 size: 13 residues. CDR3 in DNA: TGTGCCAGTAGTATTAGGTCCGGGTCACCCCTCCACTTT. Residues: CASSIRSGSPLHF.

The genes are TRBV11-2 and TRBJ1-1, with unresolved D. This CDR3 is 16 amino acids long. Germline V gene data show CDR1 as SGHAT and CDR2 as FQNNGV. Trimming pared 4 bases from V and 7 bases from J, leaving 22 bases between. The CDR3 loop reads CASSYATSASPYEAFF. CDR3 bases: TGTGCCAGCAGCTACGCAACCTCTGCGAGTCCATATGAAGCTTTCTTT.

This clone occurred a few times. The rearrangement joins TRBV19 to TRBJ2-1; 9 bases fit TRBD2. The J segment lost 6 bases and the V segment lost 4 bases, leaving 7 bases of the junction unmatched. CDR1 and CDR2 (germline): LNHDA, SQIVND (reference sequence). The CDR3 runs 15 residues. The CDR3 coding sequence is TGTGCCAGTAGTACTTTAGCGGGAGTTAGCAATGAGCAGTTCTTC. It codes for CASSTLAGVSNEQFF.